Presented here are 11 T cell receptor beta chains from one specimen sequenced in a study of T cell responses to AZD1222 COVID-19 vaccine (dated by TCRdb to about 2021). The meaning of the sample's time point label: baseline before first vaccination. The library came from the immunoSEQ multiplex PCR assay. In TCRdb, the immuneACCESS table is reduced to in-frame sequences with V and J assigned. These tables do not hold every clone; where another copy was compared, an unresolved V gene accounts for under half, and the others remain unexplained. In all, the sample holds some 69,000 clones, and about 85% of those were seen once. The ten largest account for approximately 18% of the sample. The sample here was peripheral blood, taken on day 0 of AZD1222 vaccination. The receptors shown here come from an adult in good health.

This chain connects TRBV6-4 to TRBJ2-3; no clear D. V lost 4 bases, J lost 0 bases, and 14 bases lay in between. Germline V gene sequence: CDR1 MRHNA, CDR2 SNTAGT. CDR3 size: 16 residues. The CDR3 reads CASSVSVPPSTDTQYF. CDR3 nucleotides: TGTGCCAGCAGTGTCTCGGTCCCCCCTAGCACAGATACGCAGTATTTT.

The gene calls are TRBV19 and TRBJ1-4; 7 bases align to TRBD1. The CDR3 has 15 residues. Trimming cost V 6 bases and J 7 bases; bases outside gene matches: 11. The V gene's germline CDR1 is LNHDA and CDR2 SQIVND (reference sequence). CDR3 sequence reads: CASRRRTGDGEKLFF. The CDR3 DNA follows: TGTGCCAGTAGGCGCCGTACAGGGGATGGTGAAAAACTGTTTTTT.

The rearrangement links TRBV5-6 to TRBJ1-6; D is perhaps TRBD1 (6 bases). V lost 0 bases and J lost 6, with 7 bases in between. In germline, CDR1 is SGHDT, CDR2 YYEEEE. The CDR3 has 14 amino acids. DNA for the CDR3: TGTGCCAGCAGCTTGGGGGGGGCTAATTCACCCCTCCACTTT. Translation gives CASSLGGANSPLHF.

This clone has more than one count but fewer than ten. V gene TRBV24-1 combines with J gene TRBJ1-2; D perhaps matches TRBD1 (5 bases). Germline assignment: CDR1 KGHDR and CDR2 SFDVKD. This CDR3 region has 14 residues. Trimming shortened V by 1 base and J by 5 bases, and 10 bases separated the two germline ends. CDR3 sequence: CATSDFRGTYGYTF. CDR3 nucleotide sequence: TGTGCCACCAGTGATTTTAGGGGCACTTATGGCTACACCTTC.

This rearrangement joins TRBV6-5 to TRBJ2-5, with D perhaps TRBD2 (5 bases). CDR1 and CDR2 from the germline V gene are MNHEY and SVGAGI. V lost 6 bases to trimming and J lost 7 bases, with 15 bases between them. CDR3 length: 13 residues. The CDR3 is CASRTAAGGTQYF. The DNA for the CDR3 is TGTGCCAGCAGGACGGCGGCGGGCGGGACCCAGTACTTC.

The rearrangement links TRBV12-5 to TRBJ1-2; 9 bases agree with TRBD1. This CDR3 contains 15 residues. Germline V gene lookup returns CDR1 LGHNT and CDR2 FRNRAP. After removal of 1 base from V and 2 bases from J, the junction contained 2 bases not matched to a gene. CDR3 region: CASGLAGTGNYGYTF. The CDR3 region has the DNA TGTGCTAGTGGTTTGGCCGGGACAGGGAACTATGGCTACACCTTC.

The DNA for the CDR3 is TGTGCCAGCGACAGGAGGACAGGGGCCCGATCCAATCAGCCCCAGCATTTT. It specifies CASDRRTGARSNQPQHF. V usage is TRBV28 and J usage is TRBJ1-5; 9 bases are shared with TRBD1. The V and J ends lost 8 bases and 3 bases, in that order; junction bases with no gene match: 14. The germline gives CDR1 MDHEN, CDR2 SYDVKM. There are 17 residues in the CDR3.

In DNA form, the CDR3 reads TGCAGCGTTGAAAATAGGGCCAGCTCTGGAAACACCATATATTTT. Its protein is CSVENRASSGNTIYF. The chain couples TRBV29-1 to TRBJ1-3; D gene uncertain. This CDR3 comprises 15 residues. Trimming cost V 2 bases and J 0 bases, with 11 bases left between them. CDR1 is SQVTM, CDR2 ANQGSEA, per germline.

This chain connects TRBV18 to TRBJ2-7; possibly TRBD2 for D (6 bases). The ends were cut back, 6 bases at V and 0 bases at J, with 12 bases in the middle. Germline CDR1 is KGHSH and CDR2 is LQKENI. This CDR3 is 14 amino acids long. The CDR3 DNA reads TGTGCCAGCTCTCGCGGGGCCTTCTCCTACGAGCAGTACTTC. Protein product: CASSRGAFSYEQYF.

This sequence joins TRBV10-3 and TRBJ1-5; the D is unclear. Trimming left V 3 bases short and J 3 bases short, with 6 bases between. This CDR3 is 13 amino acids long. Germline values: CDR1 ENHRY, CDR2 SYGVKD. The CDR3 sequence is CAISDLVNQPQHF. CDR3 in DNA: TGTGCCATCAGTGACCTTGTCAATCAGCCCCAGCATTTT.

The rearrangement joins TRBV7-2 to TRBJ1-5, with a weak D call TRBD1 (6 bases). The CDR3 is 18 residues long. V lost 1 base and J lost 0, with 16 bases in between. Germline V gives CDR1 SGHTA, CDR2 FQGNSA. As DNA, the CDR3 is TGTGCCAGCAGCTTAGGTAGTAGGGGGAGAGTTAGCAATCAGCCCCAGCATTTT. This sequence encodes CASSLGSRGRVSNQPQHF.